These 20 T cell receptor beta chains originate from one sample sequenced in a study of Ad26.COV2.S vaccination and SARS-CoV-2 variants. TCRdb's table, derived via immunoSEQ multiplex PCR, lists solely in-frame clones and lacks some. The repertoire holds some 250,000 clones, with around 87% as singletons. The treatment denotes: around 19 received Ad26.COV2.S at low or high dose, single or two shots; 5 received placebo; per-sample allocation not given. Day 63 after the first vaccine or placebo injection was the time point for sampling. The sample consisted of peripheral blood, taken in a trial of Ad26.COV2.S vaccine versus placebo. All receptors derive from a person aged 18-60 years who received the Ad26.COV2.S COVID-19 vaccine or a placebo.

This chain uses TRBV6-1 with TRBJ2-2; no clear D gene. In germline, CDR1 is MNHNS, CDR2 SASEGT. The CDR3 extends over 14 amino acids. V was pared by 3 bases and J by 3 bases, with 8 bases between. CDR3 sequence reads: CASSDRSYTGELFF. The CDR3 DNA sequence: TGTGCCAGCAGTGACCGCAGTTACACCGGGGAGCTGTTTTTT.

The V gene is TRBV19, the J gene TRBJ1-5; perhaps TRBD1 as D (5 bases). Per the germline V gene, CDR1 is LNHDA and CDR2 is SQIVND (reference sequence). Trimming cost V 7 bases and J 6 bases, with 22 bases left between them. The CDR3 runs to 16 residues. CDR3 region: CASTGRSDNNFQPQHF. The DNA of the CDR3 is TGTGCCAGTACGGGGCGCTCAGATAATAACTTTCAGCCCCAGCATTTT.

The chain combines TRBV19 with TRBJ2-2; perhaps TRBD2 as D (7 bases). Per the germline V gene, CDR1 is LNHDA and CDR2 is SQIVND (reference sequence). Trimming stripped 1 base from V and 6 bases from J, with 12 bases between. The CDR3 consists of 15 residues. CDR3: CASSIVQGRAGELFF. The DNA of the CDR3 is TGTGCCAGTAGTATAGTCCAGGGGAGGGCCGGGGAGCTGTTTTTT. Using reference TRBV19 and TRBJ2-2 for the parts outside the CDR3, the full variable domain is DGGITQSPKYLFRKEGQNVTLSCEQNLNHDAMYWYRQDPGQGLRLIYYSQIVNDFQKGDIAEGYSVSREKKESFPLTVTSAQKNPTAFYLCASSIVQGRAGELFFGEGSRLTVL.

The chain employs TRBV5-6 and TRBJ2-7; no reliable D call. Germline V gives CDR1 SGHDT, CDR2 YYEEEE. The germline V and J ends were trimmed by 5 bases and 3 bases, with 9 bases remaining between them. The CDR3 sequence is 12 residues long. The CDR3 protein is CASSFSGYEQYF. As DNA, the CDR3 is TGTGCCAGCAGTTTCAGTGGCTACGAGCAGTACTTC. The variable domain in full, completed from reference TRBV5-6 and TRBJ2-7, reads DAGVTQSPTHLIKTRGQQVTLRCSPKSGHDTVSWYQQALGQGPQFIFQYYEEEERQRGNFPDRFSGHQFPNYSSELNVNALLLGDSALYLCASSFSGYEQYFGPGTRLTVT.

CDR3 protein: CATSDLDRDRGTYGYTF. For the CDR3, the DNA is TGTGCCACCAGTGACCTTGACCGGGACAGGGGAACCTATGGCTACACCTTC. The rearrangement joins TRBV24-1 to TRBJ1-2; 10 nucleotides agree with TRBD1. From germline, CDR1 is KGHDR and CDR2 SFDVKD. V was pared by 4 bases and J by 4 bases, with 11 bases of the junction left unmatched. The CDR3 is 17 amino acids.

This chain joins TRBV14 and TRBJ1-2; 7 positions match TRBD1. Germline V gene sequence: CDR1 SGHDN, CDR2 FVKESK. This CDR3 comprises 13 residues. V lost 4 bases, J lost 4 bases, and 3 bases stayed unmatched. This chain's CDR3 is CASSPDRSYGYTF. The CDR3 DNA reads TGTGCCAGCAGCCCGGACAGGTCCTATGGCTACACCTTC.

This chain uses TRBV11-2 with TRBJ2-2; 8 bases are shared with TRBD2. Per germline, CDR1 SGHAT and CDR2 FQNNGV. Losses at the gene ends were 8 bases for V and 3 bases for J; bases not matched to a gene: 14. The CDR3 has 17 residues. In DNA form, the CDR3 reads TGTGCCAGCTCACGGGGGGGTTGGCGGATCTACACCGGGGAGCTGTTTTTT. Residues: CASSRGGWRIYTGELFF. Supplemented by reference TRBV11-2 and TRBJ2-2, the full variable domain reads EAGVAQSPRYKIIEKRQSVAFWCNPISGHATLYWYQQILGQGPKLLIQFQNNGVVDDSQLPKDRFSAERLKGVDSTLKIQPAKLEDSAVYLCASSRGGWRIYTGELFFGEGSRLTVL.

The genes are TRBV5-1 and TRBJ2-6; D remains ambiguous. The length of the CDR3 is 14 residues. CDR1 is SGHRS and CDR2 is YFSETQ in the germline V gene. V lost 5 bases, J lost 4 bases, and 10 bases lay in between. This chain's CDR3 is CASRKGSGANVLTF. The CDR3 DNA follows: TGCGCCAGCAGAAAGGGCTCAGGGGCCAACGTCCTGACTTTC.

The chain joins TRBV3-1 (or the pseudogene TRBV3-2) to TRBJ1-5; D possibly corresponds to TRBD1 (5 bases). CDR1 and CDR2 from the germline V gene are LGHDT and YNNKEL (reference sequence). The V end was cut by 2 bases, the J end by 5 bases, with 10 bases between. This CDR3 has 14 amino acids. CDR3: CASSQRSRDQPQHF. CDR3 coding DNA: TGTGCCAGCAGCCAACGTTCCAGGGATCAGCCCCAGCATTTT.

The chain combines TRBV29-1 with TRBJ2-5; D call uncertain. The germline V gene has CDR1 SQVTM and CDR2 ANQGSEA. The CDR3 runs 13 residues. Trimming removed 2 bases from V and 2 bases from J, with 9 bases in between. In nucleotides, the CDR3 is TGCAGCGTTGAAAAGCTTACACAAGAGACCCAGTACTTC. Its protein product is CSVEKLTQETQYF.

The V call is TRBV7-2, the J call TRBJ2-3; 7 nucleotides align to TRBD2. This CDR3 has 14 amino acids. V shed 1 base and J 5 bases; nucleotides not matched to a gene: 3. Per the germline V gene, CDR1 is SGHTA and CDR2 is FQGNSA. CDR3 nucleotide sequence: TGTGCCAGCAGCTTAGACGCGGGGGTAGATACGCAGTATTTT. It translates to CASSLDAGVDTQYF.

This clone has just a few counts. The V gene is TRBV19, the J gene TRBJ1-3; D unresolved. Germline V lookup: CDR1 LNHDA, CDR2 SQIVND (reference sequence). CDR3 length equals 14 residues. V dropped 7 bases and J dropped 0 bases, with 10 bases sitting between them. Here the CDR3 reads CASNGRNSGNTIYF. CDR3 DNA: TGTGCCAGTAACGGGCGAAACTCTGGAAACACCATATATTTT.

The chain recombines TRBV3-1 (or the pseudogene TRBV3-2) with TRBJ2-3, with D hard to call. Between the trimmed V and J ends, which lost 2 bases and 11 bases, there was a span of 17 bases. CDR3 size: 14 residues. Per germline, CDR1 LGHDT and CDR2 YNNKEL (reference sequence). The CDR3 DNA reads as TGTGCCAGCAGCCAACAAGAGCCCCCCGGACGGCAGTATTTT. Amino acids: CASSQQEPPGRQYF.

The rearrangement uses TRBV7-9 and TRBJ1-2; no reliable D call. This CDR3 has 16 amino acids. The ends were cut back, 1 base at V and 2 bases at J, with 14 bases in the middle. Per the germline V gene, CDR1 is SEHNR and CDR2 is FQNEAQ (reference sequence). DNA of the CDR3: TGTGCCAGCAGCTTAGAAGGGTCAGAGAAAAACTATGGCTACACCTTC. It specifies CASSLEGSEKNYGYTF.

The V and J genes are TRBV9 and TRBJ1-4, with a tentative D call TRBD1 (6 bases). The CDR3 has 14 residues. Trimming removed 2 bases from V and 2 bases from J, with 7 bases in between. Germline assignment: CDR1 SGDLS and CDR2 YYNGEE. The CDR3 bases are TGTGCCAGCAGCGTCGGACAGACTAATGAAAAACTGTTTTTT. Its translation: CASSVGQTNEKLFF. The full variable domain, its missing parts supplied by reference TRBV9 and TRBJ1-4, is DSGVTQTPKHLITATGQRVTLRCSPRSGDLSVYWYQQSLDQGLQFLIQYYNGEERAKGNILERFSAQQFPDLHSELNLSSLELGDSALYFCASSVGQTNEKLFFGSGTQLSVL.

The V and J genes are TRBV5-1 and TRBJ1-6; the D is unclear. V lost 3 bases and J lost 5, with 15 bases in between. The CDR3 sequence is 16 residues long. CDR1 is SGHRS, CDR2 YFSETQ, per germline. CDR3 DNA sequence: TGCGCCAGCAGCTCCGGAAAGGACGGTAATAATTCACCCCTCCACTTT. Translating it yields CASSSGKDGNNSPLHF.

This rearrangement joins TRBV5-6 to TRBJ2-1; tentatively, D is TRBD2 (6 bases). V was shortened by 4 bases and J by 1 base, with 15 bases between the two germline ends. Germline V gene sequence: CDR1 SGHDT, CDR2 YYEEEE. This CDR3 contains 16 residues. CDR3 loop: CASSPGGSGSYNEQFF. The CDR3 region has the DNA TGTGCCAGCAGCCCAGGAGGGAGCGGGTCCTACAATGAGCAGTTCTTC.

The chain joins TRBV6-6 to TRBJ1-3; TRBD1 might be the D (6 bases). V dropped 5 bases and J dropped 1 base, with 9 bases sitting between them. CDR3 length equals 14 residues. Per germline, CDR1 MNHNY and CDR2 SVGAGI (reference sequence). For the CDR3, the DNA is TGTGCCAGCAGTCAGGGACATTCTGGAAACACCATATATTTT. Translated: CASSQGHSGNTIYF.

This clone has just one count. The J gene is TRBJ2-1, the V gene TRBV7-9; the match to TRBD2 covers 9 bases. V shed 3 bases, J shed 5 bases, and the junction held 8 bases outside the gene matches. CDR3 size: 16 residues. CDR1 is SEHNR, CDR2 FQNEAQ, per germline (reference sequence). Written as DNA, the CDR3 is TGTGCCAGCAGCTTGCCTAGCGGGGAAGTCCACAATGAGCAGTTCTTC. Translating it yields CASSLPSGEVHNEQFF.

This clone was recorded once. The chain is built from TRBV7-6 and TRBJ2-1; D is unclear. V lost 1 base to trimming and J lost 3 bases, with 13 bases between them. This CDR3 contains 16 residues. Germline CDR1 SGHVS, CDR2 FNYEAQ. As DNA, the CDR3 is TGTGCCAGCAGCTTAGGATCCAAGATGTTCTACAATGAGCAGTTCTTC. It codes for CASSLGSKMFYNEQFF. Complete variable domain (other parts from reference TRBV7-6 and TRBJ2-1): GAGVSQSPRYKVTKRGQDVALRCDPISGHVSLYWYRQALGQGPEFLTYFNYEAQQDKSGLPNDRFSAERPEGSISTLTIQRTEQRDSAMYRCASSLGSKMFYNEQFFGPGTRLTVL.